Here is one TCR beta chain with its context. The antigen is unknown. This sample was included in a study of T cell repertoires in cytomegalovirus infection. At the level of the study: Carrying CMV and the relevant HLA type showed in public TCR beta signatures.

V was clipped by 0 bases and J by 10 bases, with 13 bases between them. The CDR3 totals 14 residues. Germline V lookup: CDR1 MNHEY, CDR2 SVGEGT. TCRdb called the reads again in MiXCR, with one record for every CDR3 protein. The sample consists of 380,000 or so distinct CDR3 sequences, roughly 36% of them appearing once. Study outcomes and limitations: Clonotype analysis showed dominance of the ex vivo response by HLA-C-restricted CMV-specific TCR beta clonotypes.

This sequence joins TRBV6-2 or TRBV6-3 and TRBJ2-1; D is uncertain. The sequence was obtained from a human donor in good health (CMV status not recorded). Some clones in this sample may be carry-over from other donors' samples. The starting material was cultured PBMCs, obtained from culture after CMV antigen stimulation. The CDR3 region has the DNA TGTGCCAGCAGTTACTCGAGTGATAGCCAAGAGCAGTTCTTC. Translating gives CASSYSSDSQEQFF.